Below, one T cell receptor beta chain is given with its context. The antigen is unknown. The repertoire was sequenced with immunoSEQ multiplex PCR; TCRdb's copy has only in-frame clones and lacks some. The profile shows fewer than 130,000 clones, roughly 90% of them singletons. These data are taken from a study of T cell responses to AZD1222 COVID-19 vaccine. Study results and caveats: Only five or six people who got AZD1222 tested seropositive at baseline.

Germline V gene sequence: CDR1 LGHNA, CDR2 YNFKEQ. The CDR3 is made up of 12 amino acids. With 0 bases removed from V and 4 bases from J, the gap between germline ends came to 3 bases. This TCR derives from an adult in good health. The V and J genes are TRBV4-2 and TRBJ1-2; no firm D call. Source: peripheral blood, taken on day 0 of AZD1222 vaccination. CDR3 coding DNA: TGTGCCAGCAGCCAAGAACGCTATGGCTACACCTTC. Translating gives CASSQERYGYTF.